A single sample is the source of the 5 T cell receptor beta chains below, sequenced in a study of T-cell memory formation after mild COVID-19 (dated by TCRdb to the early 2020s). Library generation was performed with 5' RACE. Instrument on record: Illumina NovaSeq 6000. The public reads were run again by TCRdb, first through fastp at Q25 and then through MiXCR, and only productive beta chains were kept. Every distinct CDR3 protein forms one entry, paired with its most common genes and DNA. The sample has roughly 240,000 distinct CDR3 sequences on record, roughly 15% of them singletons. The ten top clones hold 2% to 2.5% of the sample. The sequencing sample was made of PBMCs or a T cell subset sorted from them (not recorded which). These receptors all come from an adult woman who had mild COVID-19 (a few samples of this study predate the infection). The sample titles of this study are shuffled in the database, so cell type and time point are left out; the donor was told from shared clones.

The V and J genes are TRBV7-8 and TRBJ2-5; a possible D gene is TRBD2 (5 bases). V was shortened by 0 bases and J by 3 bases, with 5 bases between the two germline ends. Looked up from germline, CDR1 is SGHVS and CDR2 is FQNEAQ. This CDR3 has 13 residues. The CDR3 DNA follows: TGTGCCAGCAGCTTAGCGGAGGAAGAGACCCAGTACTTC. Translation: CASSLAEEETQYF.

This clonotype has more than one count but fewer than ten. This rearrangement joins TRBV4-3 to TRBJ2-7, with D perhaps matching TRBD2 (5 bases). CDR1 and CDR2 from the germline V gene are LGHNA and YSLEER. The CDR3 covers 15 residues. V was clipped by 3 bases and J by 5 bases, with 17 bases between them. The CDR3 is CASSHDYGGSDEQYF. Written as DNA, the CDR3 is TGCGCCAGCAGCCACGATTATGGTGGGAGTGACGAGCAGTACTTC.

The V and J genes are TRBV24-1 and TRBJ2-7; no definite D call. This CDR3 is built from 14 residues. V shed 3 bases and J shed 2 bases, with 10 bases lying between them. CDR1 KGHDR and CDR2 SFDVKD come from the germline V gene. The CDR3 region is CATSDNVATYEQYF. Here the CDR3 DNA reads TGTGCCACCAGTGATAATGTAGCCACCTACGAGCAGTACTTC.

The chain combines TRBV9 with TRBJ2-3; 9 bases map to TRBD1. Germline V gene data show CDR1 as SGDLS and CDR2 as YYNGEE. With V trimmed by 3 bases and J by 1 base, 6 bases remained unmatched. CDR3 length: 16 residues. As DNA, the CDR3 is TGTGCCAGCAGCGGTGGACAGGGGATTGGCACAGATACGCAGTATTTT. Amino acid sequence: CASSGGQGIGTDTQYF.

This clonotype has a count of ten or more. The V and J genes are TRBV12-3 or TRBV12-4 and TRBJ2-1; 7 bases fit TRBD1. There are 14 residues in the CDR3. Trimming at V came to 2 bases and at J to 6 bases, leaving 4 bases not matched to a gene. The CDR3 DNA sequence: TGTGCCAGCAGTTTACAGGGGGTGGGCAATGAGCAGTTCTTC. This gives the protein CASSLQGVGNEQFF.